This TCR beta chain was sequenced in a study of blood T cells in healthy people across ages. Broader study findings: A roughly linear age-dependent decrease characterized TCR beta diversity per million T cells.

Alongside a J-beta primer mix, a sample-barcoded 5' primer served in a second PCR lasting about 7 to 12 cycles. One entry per CDR3 protein results from TCRdb running MiXCR on the 5' RACE reads. The sample yields about 780,000 distinct CDR3 sequences, around 62% seen once. About this clonotype itself: The antigen remains undetermined.

Trimming removed 4 bases from V and 4 bases from J; junction bases left unmatched: 4. The CDR3 is 14 residues long. Looked up from germline, CDR1 is MNHEY and CDR2 is SVGAGI. This TCR was sampled from a man under 40 in good health. The sample was blood. The chain carries TRBV6-5 and TRBJ1-5; 7 nucleotides match TRBD1. CDR3 nucleotide sequence: TGTGCCAGCAGTTCCACACAGGGGAATCAGCCCCAGCATTTT. This encodes CASSSTQGNQPQHF.